This T cell receptor (beta chain) was documented in a study of cytomegalovirus exposure and HLA in healthy donors. Broader study findings: Some TCR beta chains (about 170 of them) were listed as cytomegalovirus-associated. TRBV6-2, TRBV6-3 and some other V segments were unresolvable in 87-base-pair reads. Data from an earlier analysis indicated that most TCR beta V segments were productive either about 87% or about 30% of the time.

PCR primers comprised 60 Vbeta and 13 Jbeta primers. Using immunoSEQ multiplex PCR, the repertoire was profiled, and TCRdb retains in-frame clones only, with some absent. The data hold approximately 150,000 clones, with 77% observed a single time. A remark on this clone: Its antigen is still unknown.

Trimming took off 0 bases at V and 6 bases at J, with 9 bases between the two ends. CDR3 length: 14 residues. Germline V gene data show CDR1 as SGHAT and CDR2 as FQNNGV. The chain is built from TRBV11-2 and TRBJ2-1; unclear D gene. The sequence derives from a woman aged 55-75 years in good health and CMV-seronegative. Sequences were obtained from PBMCs. The DNA of the CDR3 is TGTGCCAGCAGCTTAGAAAGGAGCGTCAATGAGCAGTTCTTC. As protein: CASSLERSVNEQFF. Drawing the rest from reference TRBV11-2 and TRBJ2-1, the complete variable domain is EAGVAQSPRYKIIEKRQSVAFWCNPISGHATLYWYQQILGQGPKLLIQFQNNGVVDDSQLPKDRFSAERLKGVDSTLKIQPAKLEDSAVYLCASSLERSVNEQFFGPGTRLTVL.